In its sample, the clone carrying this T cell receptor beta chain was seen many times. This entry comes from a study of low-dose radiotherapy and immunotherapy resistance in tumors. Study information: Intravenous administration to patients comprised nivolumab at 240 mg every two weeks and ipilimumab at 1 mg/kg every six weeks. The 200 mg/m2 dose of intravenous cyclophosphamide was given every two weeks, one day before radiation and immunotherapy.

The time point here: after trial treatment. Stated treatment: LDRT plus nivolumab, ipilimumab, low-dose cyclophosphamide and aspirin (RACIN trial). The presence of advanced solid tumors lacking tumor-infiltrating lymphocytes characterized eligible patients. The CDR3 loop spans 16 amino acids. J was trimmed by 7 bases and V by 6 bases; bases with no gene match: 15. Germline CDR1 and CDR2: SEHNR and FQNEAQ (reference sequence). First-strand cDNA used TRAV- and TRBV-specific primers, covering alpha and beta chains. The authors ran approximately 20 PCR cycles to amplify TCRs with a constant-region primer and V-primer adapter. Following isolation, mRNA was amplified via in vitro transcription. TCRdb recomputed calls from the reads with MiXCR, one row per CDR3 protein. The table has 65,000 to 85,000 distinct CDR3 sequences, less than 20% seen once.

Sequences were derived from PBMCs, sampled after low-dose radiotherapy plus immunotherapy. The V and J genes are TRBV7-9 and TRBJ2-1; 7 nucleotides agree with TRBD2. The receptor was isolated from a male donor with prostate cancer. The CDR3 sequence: CASRDWEGSASNEQFF. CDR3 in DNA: TGTGCCAGCAGAGACTGGGAGGGATCGGCTTCGAATGAGCAGTTCTTC.